This is a list of T cell receptor beta chains from one sample in a study of T-cell reconstitution after alpha-beta-depleted transplantation in children. TCRdb independently ran MiXCR on the PCR reads; one entry per CDR3 protein. The sample records approximately 350,000 distinct CDR3 sequences, 9% to 12% being singletons. The sample in question was PBMCs from the stem cell graft donor, obtained from the stem cell graft. Every receptor here comes from a human donor who donated a stem cell graft to a child with acute lymphoblastic leukemia. The CDR3 runs from the conserved cysteine through the conserved F or W. D genes are given only for firm matches. Clone size is shown for a subset of rows, as once, few, many or a class of expanded clone.

TRBJ2-2	few	15	TRBD1	TRBV5-1	CASSFLGGDTGELFF	TGCGCCAGCAGCTTCTTAGGGGGCGACACCGGGGAGCTGTTTTTT
TRBJ2-2	NA	12	NA	TRBV10-3	CAVARDTGELFF	TGTGCCGTGGCTAGAGACACCGGGGAGCTGTTTTTT
TRBJ2-7	NA	14	NA	TRBV6-2/TRBV6-3	CASSALGEAYEQYF	TGTGCCAGCAGTGCCCTGGGGGAGGCGTACGAGCAGTACTTC
TRBJ1-1	NA	13	NA	TRBV4-1	CASSQGTNTEAFF	TGCGCCAGCAGCCAGGGGACAAACACTGAAGCTTTCTTT
TRBJ2-2	few	17	TRBD2	TRBV6-2/TRBV6-3	CASSRGLAGGLTGELFF	TGTGCCAGCAGTCGCGGACTAGCGGGAGGATTAACCGGGGAGCTGTTTTTT
TRBJ1-5	NA	15	TRBD1	TRBV5-5	CASSLTGEGNKPQHF	TGTGCCAGCAGCTTGACAGGGGAGGGCAATAAGCCCCAGCATTTT
TRBJ2-5	few	16	TRBD1	TRBV5-1	CASSLRTGKTQETQYF	TGCGCCAGCAGCCTAAGGACAGGAAAGACCCAAGAGACCCAGTACTTC
TRBJ1-3	NA	16	TRBD1	TRBV12-3/TRBV12-4	CASSFGQGGTGNTIYF	TGTGCCAGCAGTTTCGGACAGGGAGGGACTGGAAACACCATATATTTT
TRBJ1-2	few	13	NA	TRBV6-5	CASSWQGNYGYTF	TGTGCCAGCAGTTGGCAAGGGAACTATGGCTACACCTTC
TRBJ2-1	NA	15	TRBD2	TRBV20-1	CSARSSGSSYNEQFF	TGCAGTGCTAGATCTAGCGGGAGCTCCTACAATGAGCAGTTCTTC
TRBJ2-1	NA	15	TRBD2	TRBV5-1	CASRLADLPYNEQFF	TGCGCCAGCAGGCTAGCGGACCTTCCCTACAATGAGCAGTTCTTC
TRBJ2-3	NA	15	TRBD2	TRBV27	CASSLFASGSGTQYF	TGTGCCAGCAGTTTATTCGCTAGCGGGAGCGGTACGCAGTATTTT
TRBJ2-1	NA	11	NA	TRBV30	CAWGGRGEQFF	TGTGCCTGGGGCGGTCGAGGTGAGCAGTTCTTC
TRBJ2-5	few	14	TRBD1	TRBV10-3	CAISDPTGKETQYF	TGTGCCATCAGTGACCCGACAGGGAAAGAGACCCAGTACTTC
TRBJ2-7	few	15	NA	TRBV27	CASSLSGQGIHEQYF	TGTGCCAGCAGTTTATCGGGGCAGGGGATCCACGAGCAGTACTTC
TRBJ2-7	few	17	NA	TRBV4-3	CASSQSLGRGVTYEQYF	TGCGCCAGCAGCCAATCTTTGGGCAGGGGGGTAACCTACGAGCAGTACTTC
TRBJ2-6	NA	16	NA	TRBV9	CASSARRTMGANVLTF	TGTGCCAGCAGCGCCAGACGGACCATGGGGGCCAACGTCCTGACTTTC
TRBJ2-1	many	14	NA	TRBV29-1	CSVECQGPFNEQFF	TGCAGCGTTGAGTGCCAGGGGCCCTTCAATGAGCAGTTCTTC
TRBJ1-6	NA	14	NA	TRBV7-9	CASQNGTDYSPLHF	TGTGCCAGCCAGAACGGGACGGACTATTCACCCCTCCACTTT
TRBJ2-1	NA	13	NA	TRBV20-1	CSARDHYPNEQFF	TGCAGTGCTAGAGATCACTACCCCAATGAGCAGTTCTTC
TRBJ1-4	few	15	NA	TRBV18	CASSTAPGGGEKLFF	TGTGCCAGCTCAACAGCCCCCGGGGGGGGTGAAAAACTGTTTTTT